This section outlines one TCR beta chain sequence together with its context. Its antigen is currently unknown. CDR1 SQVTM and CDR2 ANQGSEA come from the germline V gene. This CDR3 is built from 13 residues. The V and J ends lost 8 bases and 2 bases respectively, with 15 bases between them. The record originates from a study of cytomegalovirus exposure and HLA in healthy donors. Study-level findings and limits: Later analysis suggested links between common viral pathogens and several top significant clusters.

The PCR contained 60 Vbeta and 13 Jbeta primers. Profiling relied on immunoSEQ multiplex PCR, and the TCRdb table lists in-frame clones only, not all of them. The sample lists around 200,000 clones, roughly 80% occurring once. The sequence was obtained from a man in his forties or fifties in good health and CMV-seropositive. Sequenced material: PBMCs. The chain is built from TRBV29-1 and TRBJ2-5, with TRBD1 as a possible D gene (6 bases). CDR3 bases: TGCAGCTGGGGACACTCGTTGCAAGAGACCCAGTACTTC. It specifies CSWGHSLQETQYF.